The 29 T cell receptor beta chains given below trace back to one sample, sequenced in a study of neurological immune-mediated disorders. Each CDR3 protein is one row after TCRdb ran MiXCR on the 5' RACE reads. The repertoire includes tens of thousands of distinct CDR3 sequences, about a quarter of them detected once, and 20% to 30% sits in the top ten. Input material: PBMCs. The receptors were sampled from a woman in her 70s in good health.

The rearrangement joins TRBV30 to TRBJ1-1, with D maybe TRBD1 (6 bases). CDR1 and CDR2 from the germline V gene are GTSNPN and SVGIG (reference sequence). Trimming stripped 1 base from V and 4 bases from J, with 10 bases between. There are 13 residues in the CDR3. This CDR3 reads CAWSAVGATEAFF. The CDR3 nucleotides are TGTGCCTGGAGTGCCGTGGGGGCCACTGAAGCTTTCTTT.

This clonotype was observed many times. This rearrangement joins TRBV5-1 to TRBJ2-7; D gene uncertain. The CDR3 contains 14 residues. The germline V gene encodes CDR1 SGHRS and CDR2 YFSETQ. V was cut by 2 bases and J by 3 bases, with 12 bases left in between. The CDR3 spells CASSFSPSIYEQYF. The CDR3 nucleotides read TGCGCCAGCAGCTTTTCACCTTCTATCTACGAGCAGTACTTC.

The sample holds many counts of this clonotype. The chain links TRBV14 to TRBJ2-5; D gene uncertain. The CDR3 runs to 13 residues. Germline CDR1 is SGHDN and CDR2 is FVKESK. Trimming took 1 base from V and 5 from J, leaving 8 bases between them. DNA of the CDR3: TGTGCCAGCAGCCAAGCGCAGCGTGAGACCCAGTACTTC. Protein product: CASSQAQRETQYF.

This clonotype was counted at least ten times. CDR3 nucleotides: TGCAGTGCTCGTCTCACCTACAATGAGCAGTTCTTC. Amino acids: CSARLTYNEQFF. This chain joins TRBV20-1 and TRBJ2-1; D is ambiguous. Germline values: CDR1 DFQATT, CDR2 SNEGSKA (reference sequence). This CDR3 comprises 12 residues. Between the trimmed V and J ends, which lost 5 bases and 2 bases, there was a span of 7 bases.

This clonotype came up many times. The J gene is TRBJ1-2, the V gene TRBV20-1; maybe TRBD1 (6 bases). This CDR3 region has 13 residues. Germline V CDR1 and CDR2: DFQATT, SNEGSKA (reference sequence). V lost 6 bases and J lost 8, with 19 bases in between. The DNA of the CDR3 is TGCAGTGCCCTAGGGACAACTCGAAGGGGCTACACCTTC. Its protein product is CSALGTTRRGYTF.

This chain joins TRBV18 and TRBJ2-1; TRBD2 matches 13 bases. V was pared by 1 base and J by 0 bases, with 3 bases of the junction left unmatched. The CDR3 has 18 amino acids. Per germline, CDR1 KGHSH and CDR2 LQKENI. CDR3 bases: TGTGCCAGCTCACCACTTAGGACTAGCGGGAGCTCCTACAATGAGCAGTTCTTC. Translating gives CASSPLRTSGSSYNEQFF.

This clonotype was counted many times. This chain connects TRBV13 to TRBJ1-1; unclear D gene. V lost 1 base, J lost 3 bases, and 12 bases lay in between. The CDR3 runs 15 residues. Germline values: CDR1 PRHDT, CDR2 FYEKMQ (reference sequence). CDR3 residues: CASSLAWGGYTEAFF. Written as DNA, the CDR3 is TGTGCCAGCAGCTTAGCCTGGGGTGGGTACACTGAAGCTTTCTTT. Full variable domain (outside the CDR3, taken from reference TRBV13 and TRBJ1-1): AAGVIQSPRHLIKEKRETATLKCYPIPRHDTVYWYQQGPGQDPQFLISFYEKMQSDKGSIPDRFSAQQFSDYHSELNMSSLELGDSALYFCASSLAWGGYTEAFFGQGTRLTVV.

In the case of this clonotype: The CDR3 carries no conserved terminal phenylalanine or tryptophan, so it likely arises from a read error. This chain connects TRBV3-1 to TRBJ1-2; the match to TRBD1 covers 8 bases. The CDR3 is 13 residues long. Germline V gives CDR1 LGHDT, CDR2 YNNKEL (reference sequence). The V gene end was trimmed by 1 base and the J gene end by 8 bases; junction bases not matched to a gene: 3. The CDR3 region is CASSQGTGRGYTL. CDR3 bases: TGTGCCAGCAGCCAAGGGACAGGGCGAGGCTACACCCTT.

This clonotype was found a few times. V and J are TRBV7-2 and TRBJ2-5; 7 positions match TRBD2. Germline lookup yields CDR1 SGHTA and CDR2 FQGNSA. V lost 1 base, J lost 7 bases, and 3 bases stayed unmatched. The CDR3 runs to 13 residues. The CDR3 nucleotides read TGTGCCAGCAGCTTAGAAGGGGAGGGGACCCAGTACTTC. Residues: CASSLEGEGTQYF.

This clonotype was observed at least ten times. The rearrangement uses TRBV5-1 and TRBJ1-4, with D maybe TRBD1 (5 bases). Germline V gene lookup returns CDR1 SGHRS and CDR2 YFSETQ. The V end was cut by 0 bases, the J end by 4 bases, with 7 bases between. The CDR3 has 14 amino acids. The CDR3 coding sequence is TGCGCCAGCAGCTTGGCCAGGGATAATGAAAAACTGTTTTTT. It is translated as CASSLARDNEKLFF.

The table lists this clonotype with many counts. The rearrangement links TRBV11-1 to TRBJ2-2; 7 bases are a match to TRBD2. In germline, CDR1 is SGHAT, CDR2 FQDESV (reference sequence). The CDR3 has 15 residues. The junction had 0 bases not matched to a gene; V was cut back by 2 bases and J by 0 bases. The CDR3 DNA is TGTGCCAGCAGCTTACGGGGGGCGAACACCGGGGAGCTGTTTTTT. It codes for CASSLRGANTGELFF.

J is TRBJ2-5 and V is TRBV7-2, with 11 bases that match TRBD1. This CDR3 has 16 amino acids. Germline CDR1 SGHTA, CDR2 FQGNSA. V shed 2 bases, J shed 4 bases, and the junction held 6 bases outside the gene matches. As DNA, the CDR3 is TGTGCCAGCAGCTTATGTGGGACAGGGGGGGTAGAGACCCAGTACTTC. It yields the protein CASSLCGTGGVETQYF. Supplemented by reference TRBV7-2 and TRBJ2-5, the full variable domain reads GAGVSQSPSNKVTEKGKDVELRCDPISGHTALYWYRQSLGQGLEFLIYFQGNSAPDKSGLPSDRFSAERTGGSVSTLTIQRTQQEDSAVYLCASSLCGTGGVETQYFGPGTRLLVL.

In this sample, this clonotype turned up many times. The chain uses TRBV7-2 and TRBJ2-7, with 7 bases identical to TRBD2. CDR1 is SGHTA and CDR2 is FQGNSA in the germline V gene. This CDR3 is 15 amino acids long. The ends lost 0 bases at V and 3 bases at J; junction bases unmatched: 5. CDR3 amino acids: CASSLAFGGSYEQYF. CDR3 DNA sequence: TGTGCCAGCAGCTTAGCCTTTGGCGGGAGCTACGAGCAGTACTTC. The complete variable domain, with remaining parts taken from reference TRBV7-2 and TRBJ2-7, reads GAGVSQSPSNKVTEKGKDVELRCDPISGHTALYWYRQSLGQGLEFLIYFQGNSAPDKSGLPSDRFSAERTGGSVSTLTIQRTQQEDSAVYLCASSLAFGGSYEQYFGPGTRLTVT.

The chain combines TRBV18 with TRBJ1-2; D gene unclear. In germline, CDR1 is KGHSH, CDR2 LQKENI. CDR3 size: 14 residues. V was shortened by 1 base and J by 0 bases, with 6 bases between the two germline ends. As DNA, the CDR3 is TGTGCCAGCTCACCACGGGTAGCTAACTATGGCTACACCTTC. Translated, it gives CASSPRVANYGYTF.

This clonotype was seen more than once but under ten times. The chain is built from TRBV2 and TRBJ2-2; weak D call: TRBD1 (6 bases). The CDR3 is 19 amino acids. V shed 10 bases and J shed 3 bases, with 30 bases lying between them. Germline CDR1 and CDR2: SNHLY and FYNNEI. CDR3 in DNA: TGTGCCACCAAGCAAGGGGCCTTACTCCGGACAGCTGACACCGGGGAGCTGTTTTTT. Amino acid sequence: CATKQGALLRTADTGELFF.

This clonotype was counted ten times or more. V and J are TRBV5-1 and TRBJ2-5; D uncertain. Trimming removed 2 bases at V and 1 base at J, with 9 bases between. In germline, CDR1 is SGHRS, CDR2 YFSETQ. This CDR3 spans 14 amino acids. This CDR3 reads CASSLDRFQETQYF. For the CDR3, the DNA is TGCGCCAGCAGCTTAGACCGGTTCCAAGAGACCCAGTACTTC.

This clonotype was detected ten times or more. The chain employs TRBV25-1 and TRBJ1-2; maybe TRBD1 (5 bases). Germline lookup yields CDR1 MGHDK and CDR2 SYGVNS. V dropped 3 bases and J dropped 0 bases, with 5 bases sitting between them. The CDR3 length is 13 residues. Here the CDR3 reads CASSEGANYGYTF. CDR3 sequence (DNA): TGTGCCAGCAGTGAGGGGGCTAACTATGGCTACACCTTC.

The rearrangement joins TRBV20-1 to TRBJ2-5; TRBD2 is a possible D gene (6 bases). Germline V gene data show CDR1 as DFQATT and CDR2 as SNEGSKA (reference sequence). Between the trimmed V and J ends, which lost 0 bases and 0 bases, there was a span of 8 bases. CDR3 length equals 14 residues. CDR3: CSARETRNQETQYF. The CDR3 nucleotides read TGCAGTGCTAGAGAGACTAGAAACCAAGAGACCCAGTACTTC.

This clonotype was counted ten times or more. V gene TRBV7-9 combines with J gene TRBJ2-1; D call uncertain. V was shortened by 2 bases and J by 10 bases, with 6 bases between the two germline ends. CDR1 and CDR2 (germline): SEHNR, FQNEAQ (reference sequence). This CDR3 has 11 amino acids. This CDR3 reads CASSLYDEQFF. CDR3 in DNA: TGTGCCAGCAGCTTATATGACGAGCAGTTCTTC.

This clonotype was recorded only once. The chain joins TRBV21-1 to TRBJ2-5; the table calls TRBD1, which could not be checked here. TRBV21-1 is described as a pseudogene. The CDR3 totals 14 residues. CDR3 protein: CARSKSRGEETQHF. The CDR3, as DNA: TGTGCCAGGAGCAAATCAAGGGGGGAAGAGACCCAGCACTTC.

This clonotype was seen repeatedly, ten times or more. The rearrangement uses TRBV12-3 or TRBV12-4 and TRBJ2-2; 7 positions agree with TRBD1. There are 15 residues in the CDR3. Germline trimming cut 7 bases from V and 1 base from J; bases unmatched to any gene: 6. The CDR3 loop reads CASTSWTGNTGELFF. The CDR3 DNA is TGTGCCAGCACCTCTTGGACAGGGAACACCGGGGAGCTGTTTTTT.

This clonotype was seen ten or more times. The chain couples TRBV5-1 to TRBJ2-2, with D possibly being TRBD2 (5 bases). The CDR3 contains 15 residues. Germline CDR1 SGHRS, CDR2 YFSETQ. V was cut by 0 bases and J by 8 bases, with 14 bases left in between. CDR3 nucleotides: TGCGCCAGCAGCTTGGGGACTGCGATCTTGGGGGAGCTGTTTTTT. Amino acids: CASSLGTAILGELFF.

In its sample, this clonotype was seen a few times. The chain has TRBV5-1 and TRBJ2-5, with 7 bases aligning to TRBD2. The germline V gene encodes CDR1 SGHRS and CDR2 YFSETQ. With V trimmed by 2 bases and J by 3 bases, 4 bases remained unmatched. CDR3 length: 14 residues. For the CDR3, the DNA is TGCGCCAGCAGCTTCGGGGAGGGGAAAGAGACCCAGTACTTC. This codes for CASSFGEGKETQYF. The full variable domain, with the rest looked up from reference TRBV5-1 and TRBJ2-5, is KAGVTQTPRYLIKTRGQQVTLSCSPISGHRSVSWYQQTPGQGLQFLFEYFSETQRNKGNFPGRFSGRQFSNSRSEMNVSTLELGDSALYLCASSFGEGKETQYFGPGTRLLVL.

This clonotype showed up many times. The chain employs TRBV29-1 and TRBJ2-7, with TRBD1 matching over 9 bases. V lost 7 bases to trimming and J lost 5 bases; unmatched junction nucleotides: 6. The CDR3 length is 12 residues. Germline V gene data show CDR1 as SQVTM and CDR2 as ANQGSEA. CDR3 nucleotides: TGCAGCGCGGGACAGGGCAACAACGAGCAGTACTTC. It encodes CSAGQGNNEQYF.

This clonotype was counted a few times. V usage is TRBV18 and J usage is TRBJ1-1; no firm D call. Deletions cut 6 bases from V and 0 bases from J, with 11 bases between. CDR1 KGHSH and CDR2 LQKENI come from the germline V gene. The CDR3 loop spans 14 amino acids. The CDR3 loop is CASSREALNTEAFF. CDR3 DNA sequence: TGTGCCAGCTCGAGAGAGGCCCTGAACACTGAAGCTTTCTTT.

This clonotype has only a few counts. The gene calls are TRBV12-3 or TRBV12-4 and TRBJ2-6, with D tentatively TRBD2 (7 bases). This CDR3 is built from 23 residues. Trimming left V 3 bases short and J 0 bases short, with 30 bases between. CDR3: CASSFLYVWRGQKKYSGANVLTF. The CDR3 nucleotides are TGTGCCAGCAGTTTTCTGTACGTTTGGCGGGGGCAAAAGAAATACTCTGGGGCCAACGTCCTGACTTTC.

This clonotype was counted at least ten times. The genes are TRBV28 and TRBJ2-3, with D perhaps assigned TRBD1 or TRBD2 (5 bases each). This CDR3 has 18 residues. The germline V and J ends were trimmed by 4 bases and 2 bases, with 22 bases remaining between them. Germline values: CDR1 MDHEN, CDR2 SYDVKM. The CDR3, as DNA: TGTGCCAGCAGTTCCCCGGCCCCGGGAATGGGGACCACAGATACGCAGTATTTT. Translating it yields CASSSPAPGMGTTDTQYF.

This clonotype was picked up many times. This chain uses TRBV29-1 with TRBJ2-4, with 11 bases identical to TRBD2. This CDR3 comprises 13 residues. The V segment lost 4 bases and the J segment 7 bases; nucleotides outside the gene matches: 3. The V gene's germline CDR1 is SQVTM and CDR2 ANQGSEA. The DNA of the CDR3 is TGCAGCGTTGCTTCTAGCGGGAGGAACATTCAGTACTTC. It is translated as CSVASSGRNIQYF.

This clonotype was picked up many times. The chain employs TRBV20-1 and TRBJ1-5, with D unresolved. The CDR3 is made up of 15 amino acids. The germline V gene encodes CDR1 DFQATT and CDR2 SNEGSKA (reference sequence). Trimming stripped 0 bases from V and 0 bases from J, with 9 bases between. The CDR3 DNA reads TGCAGTGCTAGAGACAGCTACTATAGCAATCAGCCCCAGCATTTT. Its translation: CSARDSYYSNQPQHF.